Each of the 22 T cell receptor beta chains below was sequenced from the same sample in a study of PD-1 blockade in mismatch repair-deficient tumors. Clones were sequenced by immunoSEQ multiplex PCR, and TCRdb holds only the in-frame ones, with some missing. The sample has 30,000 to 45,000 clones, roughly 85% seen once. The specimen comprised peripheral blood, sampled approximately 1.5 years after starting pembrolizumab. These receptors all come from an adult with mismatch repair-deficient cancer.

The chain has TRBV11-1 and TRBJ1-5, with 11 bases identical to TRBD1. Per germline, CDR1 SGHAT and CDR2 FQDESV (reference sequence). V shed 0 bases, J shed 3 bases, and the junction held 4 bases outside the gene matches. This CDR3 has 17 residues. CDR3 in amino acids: CASSLATGQGVNQPQHF. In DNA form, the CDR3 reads TGTGCCAGCAGCTTAGCGACGGGACAGGGGGTCAATCAGCCCCAGCATTTT.

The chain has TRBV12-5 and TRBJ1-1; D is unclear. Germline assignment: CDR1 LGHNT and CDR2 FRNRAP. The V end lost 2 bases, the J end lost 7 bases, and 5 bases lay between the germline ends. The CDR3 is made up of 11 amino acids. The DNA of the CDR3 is TGTGCTAGTGGTTTGAGTGGTGAAGCTTTCTTT. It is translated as CASGLSGEAFF. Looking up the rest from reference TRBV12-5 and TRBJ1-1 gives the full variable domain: DARVTQTPRHKVTEMGQEVTMRCQPILGHNTVFWYRQTMMQGLELLAYFRNRAPLDDSGMPKDRFSAEMPDATLATLKIQPSEPRDSAVYFCASGLSGEAFFGQGTRLTVV.

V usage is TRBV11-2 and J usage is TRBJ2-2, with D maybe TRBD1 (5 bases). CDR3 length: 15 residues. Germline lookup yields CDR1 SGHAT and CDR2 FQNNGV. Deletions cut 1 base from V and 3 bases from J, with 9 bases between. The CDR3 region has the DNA TGTGCCAGCAGCTTAGGGCAGGGTTACACCGGGGAGCTGTTTTTT. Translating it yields CASSLGQGYTGELFF.

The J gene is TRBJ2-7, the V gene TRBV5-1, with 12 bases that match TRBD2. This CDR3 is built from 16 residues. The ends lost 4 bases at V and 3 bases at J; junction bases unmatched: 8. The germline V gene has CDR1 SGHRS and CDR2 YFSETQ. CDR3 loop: CASSPGLAGPNYEQYF. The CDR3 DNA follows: TGCGCCAGCAGCCCCGGACTAGCGGGACCAAACTACGAGCAGTACTTC.

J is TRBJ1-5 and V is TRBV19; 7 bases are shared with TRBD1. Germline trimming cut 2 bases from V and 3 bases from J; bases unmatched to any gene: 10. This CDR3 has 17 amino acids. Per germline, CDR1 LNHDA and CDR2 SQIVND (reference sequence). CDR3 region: CASSIMRGQGVNQPQHF. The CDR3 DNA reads TGTGCCAGTAGTATAATGCGCGGGCAGGGGGTCAATCAGCCCCAGCATTTT.

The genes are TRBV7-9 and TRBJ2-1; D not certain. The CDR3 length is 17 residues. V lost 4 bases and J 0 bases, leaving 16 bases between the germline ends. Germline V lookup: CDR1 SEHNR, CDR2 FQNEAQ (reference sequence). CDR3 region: CASSYSFSRSSYNEQFF. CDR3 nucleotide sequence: TGTGCCAGCAGCTATTCATTTAGCAGAAGCTCCTACAATGAGCAGTTCTTC. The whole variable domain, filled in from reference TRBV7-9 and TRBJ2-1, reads DTGVSQNPRHKITKRGQNVTFRCDPISEHNRLYWYRQTLGQGPEFLTYFQNEAQLEKSRLLSDRFSAERPKGSFSTLEIQRTEQGDSAMYLCASSYSFSRSSYNEQFFGPGTRLTVL.

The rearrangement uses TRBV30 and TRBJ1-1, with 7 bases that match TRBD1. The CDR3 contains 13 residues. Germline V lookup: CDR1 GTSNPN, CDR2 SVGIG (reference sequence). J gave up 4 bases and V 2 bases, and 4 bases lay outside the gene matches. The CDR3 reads CAWSKGGITEAFF. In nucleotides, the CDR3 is TGTGCCTGGAGTAAAGGGGGCATCACTGAAGCTTTCTTT.

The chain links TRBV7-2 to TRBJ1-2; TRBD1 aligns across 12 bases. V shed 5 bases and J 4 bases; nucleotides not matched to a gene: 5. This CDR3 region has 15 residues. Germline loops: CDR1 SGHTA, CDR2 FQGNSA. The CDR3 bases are TGTGCCAGCAGCGAGGGGACAGGGGGCTTCTATGGCTACACCTTC. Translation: CASSEGTGGFYGYTF.

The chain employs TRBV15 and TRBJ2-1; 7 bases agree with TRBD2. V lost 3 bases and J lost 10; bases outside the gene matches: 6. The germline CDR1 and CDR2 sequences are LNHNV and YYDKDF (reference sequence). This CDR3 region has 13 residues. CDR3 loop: CATSRNGAGEQFF. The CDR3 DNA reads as TGTGCCACCAGCAGGAACGGAGCGGGGGAGCAGTTCTTC.

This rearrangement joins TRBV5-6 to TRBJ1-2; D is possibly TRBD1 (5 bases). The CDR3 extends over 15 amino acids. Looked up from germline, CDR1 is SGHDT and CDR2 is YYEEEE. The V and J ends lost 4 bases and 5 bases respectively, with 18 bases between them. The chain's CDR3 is CASSNGRGGAYGYTF. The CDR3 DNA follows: TGTGCCAGCAGCAATGGCCGGGGAGGGGCGTATGGCTACACCTTC.

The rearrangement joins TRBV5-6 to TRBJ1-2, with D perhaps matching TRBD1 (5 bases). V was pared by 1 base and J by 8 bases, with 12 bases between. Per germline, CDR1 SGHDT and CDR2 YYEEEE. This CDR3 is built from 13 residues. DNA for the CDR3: TGTGCCAGCAGCTTGACGGCGGGGGTGGGCTACACCTTC. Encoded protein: CASSLTAGVGYTF.

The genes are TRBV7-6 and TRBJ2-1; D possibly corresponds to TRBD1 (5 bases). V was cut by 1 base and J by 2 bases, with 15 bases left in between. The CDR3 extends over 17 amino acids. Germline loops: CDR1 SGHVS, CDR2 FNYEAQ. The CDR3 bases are TGTGCCAGCAGCTTAGTATTCAGCGCACAGGCCTACAATGAGCAGTTCTTC. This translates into CASSLVFSAQAYNEQFF.

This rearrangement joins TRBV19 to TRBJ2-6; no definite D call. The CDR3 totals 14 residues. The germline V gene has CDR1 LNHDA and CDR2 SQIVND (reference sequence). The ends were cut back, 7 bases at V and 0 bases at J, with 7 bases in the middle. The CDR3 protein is CASMASSGANVLTF. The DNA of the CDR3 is TGTGCCAGTATGGCCAGCTCTGGGGCCAACGTCCTGACTTTC.

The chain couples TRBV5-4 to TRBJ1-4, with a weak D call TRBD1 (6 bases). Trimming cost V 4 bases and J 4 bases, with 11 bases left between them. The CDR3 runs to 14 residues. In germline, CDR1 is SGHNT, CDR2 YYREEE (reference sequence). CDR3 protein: CASSPGQNNEKLFF. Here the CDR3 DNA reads TGTGCCAGCAGCCCCGGACAGAATAATGAAAAACTGTTTTTT.

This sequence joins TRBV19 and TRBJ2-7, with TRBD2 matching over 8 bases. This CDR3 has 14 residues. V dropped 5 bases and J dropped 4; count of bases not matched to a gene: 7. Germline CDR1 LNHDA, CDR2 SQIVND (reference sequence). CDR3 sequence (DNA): TGTGCCAGTAGTCTTAGGACTAGCAGTTACGAGCAGTACTTC. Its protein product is CASSLRTSSYEQYF.

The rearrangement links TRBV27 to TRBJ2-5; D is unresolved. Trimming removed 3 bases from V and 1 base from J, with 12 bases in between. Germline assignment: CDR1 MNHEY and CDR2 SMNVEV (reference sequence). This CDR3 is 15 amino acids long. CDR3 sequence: CASSFSLAFQETQYF. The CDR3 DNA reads TGTGCCAGCAGTTTCTCCCTGGCGTTCCAAGAGACCCAGTACTTC.

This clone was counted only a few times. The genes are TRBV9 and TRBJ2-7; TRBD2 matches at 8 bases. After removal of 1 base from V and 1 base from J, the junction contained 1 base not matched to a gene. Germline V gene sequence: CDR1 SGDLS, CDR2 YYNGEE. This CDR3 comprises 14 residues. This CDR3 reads CASSVTSGSYEQYF. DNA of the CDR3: TGTGCCAGCAGCGTAACTAGCGGATCCTACGAGCAGTACTTC. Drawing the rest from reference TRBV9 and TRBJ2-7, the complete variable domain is DSGVTQTPKHLITATGQRVTLRCSPRSGDLSVYWYQQSLDQGLQFLIQYYNGEERAKGNILERFSAQQFPDLHSELNLSSLELGDSALYFCASSVTSGSYEQYFGPGTRLTVT.

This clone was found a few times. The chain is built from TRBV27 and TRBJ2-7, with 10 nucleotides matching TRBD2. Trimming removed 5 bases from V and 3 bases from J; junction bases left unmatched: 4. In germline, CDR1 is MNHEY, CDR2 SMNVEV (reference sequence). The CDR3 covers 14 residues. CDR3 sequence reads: CASSTSGKVYEQYF. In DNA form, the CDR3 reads TGTGCCAGCAGTACTAGCGGGAAGGTCTACGAGCAGTACTTC.

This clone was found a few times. CDR3 sequence: CAWTPDRGSGYTF. CDR3 DNA: TGTGCCTGGACCCCGGACAGGGGAAGTGGCTACACCTTC. The chain recombines TRBV30 with TRBJ1-2; 9 positions match TRBD1. Germline V lookup: CDR1 GTSNPN, CDR2 SVGIG (reference sequence). With V trimmed by 4 bases and J by 7 bases, 7 bases remained unmatched. This CDR3 region has 13 residues.

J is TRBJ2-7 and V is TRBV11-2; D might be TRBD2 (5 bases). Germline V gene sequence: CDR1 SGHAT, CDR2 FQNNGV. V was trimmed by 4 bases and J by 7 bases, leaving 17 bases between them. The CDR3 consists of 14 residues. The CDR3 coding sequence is TGTGCCAGCAGCTCCAACCAAATGGCGGGTGAGCAGTACTTC. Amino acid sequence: CASSSNQMAGEQYF.

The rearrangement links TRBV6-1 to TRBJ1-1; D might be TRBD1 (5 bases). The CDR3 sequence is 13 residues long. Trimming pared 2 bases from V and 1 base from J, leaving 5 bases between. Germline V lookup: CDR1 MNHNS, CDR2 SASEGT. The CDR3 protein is CASSEQGNTEAFF. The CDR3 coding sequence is TGTGCCAGCAGTGAACAGGGGAACACTGAAGCTTTCTTT.

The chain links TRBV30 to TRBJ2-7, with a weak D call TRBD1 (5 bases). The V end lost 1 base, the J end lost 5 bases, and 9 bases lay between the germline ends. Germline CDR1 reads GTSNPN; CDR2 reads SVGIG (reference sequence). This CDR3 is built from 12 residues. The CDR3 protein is CAWSEQVDEQYF. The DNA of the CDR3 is TGTGCCTGGAGTGAACAGGTAGACGAGCAGTACTTC.